Listed below are T cell receptor beta chains from one sample, sequenced in a study of cytomegalovirus exposure and HLA in healthy donors. Data came from immunoSEQ multiplex PCR; TCRdb stores just in-frame clones and leaves some out. The table has about 150,000 clones, 81% seen once; the top ten hold 1.3%. Sequenced material: PBMCs. These receptors were collected from a man in his fifties or sixties in good health and CMV-seropositive. Both conserved end residues are part of each CDR3. D genes are given only for firm matches. The size of a clone is reported for some rows only, either as once, few or many, or as a class for expanded clones.

clone size,D gene,V gene,J gene,CDR3 DNA,CDR3 protein
-,-,TRBV4-2,TRBJ2-2,TGTGCCAGCAGCCTCCTTTTTGGGAGAGATAACACCGGGGAGCTGTTTTTT,CASSLLFGRDNTGELFF
few,-,TRBV2,TRBJ2-3,TGTGCCAGCAGTGAGGGCGAGGGAGGAGTGACGCAGTATTTT,CASSEGEGGVTQYF
-,-,TRBV2,TRBJ2-7,TGTGCCAGCAGTGGAACAGGGCGCGAGCAGTACTTC,CASSGTGREQYF
-,TRBD2,TRBV30,TRBJ2-3,TGTGCCTGGAGTGTAGGTCCCCTTGGGGGGGGCACAGATACGCAGTATTTT,CAWSVGPLGGGTDTQYF
-,TRBD2,TRBV18,TRBJ2-1,TGTGCCAGCTCACTAGCGGGGTCAAACTACAATGAGCAGTTCTTC,CASSLAGSNYNEQFF
-,-,TRBV7-3,TRBJ1-1,TGTGCCAGCAGCTTAACGGAGACAGCGAACACTGAAGCTTTCTTT,CASSLTETANTEAFF
-,-,TRBV11-3,TRBJ2-3,TGTGCCAGCAGCCCCGGGGGGCCTGGGACGCAGTATTTT,CASSPGGPGTQYF
-,-,TRBV6-1,TRBJ2-1,TGTGCCAGCATACAGGGCTACAATGAGCAGTTCTTC,CASIQGYNEQFF
-,-,TRBV28,TRBJ2-3,TGTGCCAGCAGGCTAAGCGCAGATACGCAGTATTTT,CASRLSADTQYF
-,-,TRBV30,TRBJ2-3,TGTGCCTGGACAGTGACACACCCTACGCAGTATTTT,CAWTVTHPTQYF
once,-,TRBV30,TRBJ1-1,TGTGCCTGGAGTGTACGGAGGACTGAAGCTTTCTTT,CAWSVRRTEAFF
-,-,TRBV28,TRBJ1-3,TGTGCCAGCAGTTTAGCGGGGTCTGGAAACATCATATATTTT,CASSLAGSGNIIYF
once,TRBD1,TRBV6-4,TRBJ1-1,TGTGCCAGCAGTGACGGGACAGGGGGTAGAGCTTTCTTT,CASSDGTGGRAFF
-,TRBD2,TRBV6-5,TRBJ2-7,TGTGCCAGCAGTTACTCGACTAGCGGGGGCCTGTACTTC,CASSYSTSGGLYF
-,-,TRBV2,TRBJ2-7,TGTGCCAGCAGTGAGAGGAGTAGCTCCTACGAGCAGTACTTC,CASSERSSSYEQYF
-,TRBD1,TRBV6-5,TRBJ1-6,TGTGCCAGCAGCTACCAGGGGGCGTCTAGAAATTCACCCCTCCACTTT,CASSYQGASRNSPLHF
-,-,TRBV21-1,TRBJ1-2,TGTGCCAGCATTAGTAGGGCAGGGTGTCACTATGGCTACACCTTC,CASISRAGCHYGYTF
once,TRBD1,TRBV6-5,TRBJ2-7,TGTGCCAGCAGTTTTCGGGACAGGGCCTACGAGCAGTACTTC,CASSFRDRAYEQYF
-,-,TRBV6-1,TRBJ2-3,TGTGCCAGCAGGGGCGGGTTGGGAAGGGCAGATACGCAGTATTTT,CASRGGLGRADTQYF
-,-,TRBV4-1,TRBJ1-5,TGCGCCAGCAGCCAATCCCCCGGCCAGGGAAATCAGCCCCAGCATTTT,CASSQSPGQGNQPQHF
-,-,TRBV6-1,TRBJ2-5,TGTGCCAGCAGTGAAGGGAGGGGAGGAGAGACCCAGTACTTC,CASSEGRGGETQYF
-,TRBD1,TRBV30,TRBJ1-2,TGTGCCTGGAGGGGACAGGGTCTCTATGGCTACACCTTC,CAWRGQGLYGYTF
-,-,TRBV2,TRBJ1-3,TGTGCCAGCAGTATACAGCCGAGCTCTGGAAACACCATATATTTT,CASSIQPSSGNTIYF
-,TRBD1,TRBV7-3,TRBJ2-7,TGTGCCAGCAGTTCTATGGGCGTTGCAGGGGGTGAGCAGTACTTC,CASSSMGVAGGEQYF
-,TRBD1,TRBV11-2,TRBJ2-7,TGTGCCAGCAGTCACGGGACAGCCTACGAGCAGTACTTC,CASSHGTAYEQYF
-,TRBD1,TRBV20-1,TRBJ1-2,TGCAGTGCTGGGGACAGCTATGGCTACACCTTC,CSAGDSYGYTF
-,TRBD2,TRBV11-2,TRBJ2-7,TGTGCCAGCAGCTTTCCCGGGACTAGCGGGGTCGCTAAGTACTTC,CASSFPGTSGVAKYF
-,-,TRBV5-1,TRBJ2-7,TGCGCCAGCAGCTTGGCCGTGATCACGGACGAGCAGTACTTC,CASSLAVITDEQYF
-,-,TRBV27,TRBJ1-1,TGTGCCAGCAGTTTCCTGACAGGCGCTGGGAACACTGAAGCTTTCTTT,CASSFLTGAGNTEAFF
-,TRBD2,TRBV27,TRBJ2-1,TGTGCCAGCAGTTTGGCGGCGGGAGGCGCCTACAATGAGCAGTTCTTC,CASSLAAGGAYNEQFF
-,-,TRBV30,TRBJ1-1,TGTGCCTGGAGCGCCGGGACATCGAACACTGAAGCTTTCTTT,CAWSAGTSNTEAFF
few,-,TRBV27,TRBJ1-1,TGTGCCAGCTCCCTTAAAGGGGCAGGGGTGAACACTGAAGCTTTCTTT,CASSLKGAGVNTEAFF
-,-,TRBV7-9,TRBJ2-1,TGTGCCAGCAGCTTAGCTTGGTCAGGTGGTGAGCAGTTCTTC,CASSLAWSGGEQFF
-,TRBD2,TRBV10-2,TRBJ2-7,TGCGCCAGCAGTGAGACGGGGGGGAGCTCCTACGAGCAGTACTTC,CASSETGGSSYEQYF
-,-,TRBV28,TRBJ1-1,TGTGCCAGCGGGGAGACGAACACTGAAGCTTTCTTT,CASGETNTEAFF
-,-,TRBV5-6,TRBJ1-2,TGTGCCAGCAGCTTGGGCGGCAACAACTATGGCTACACCTTC,CASSLGGNNYGYTF
-,-,TRBV7-8,TRBJ2-1,TGTGCCAGCAGCTTAGCGGGGACTCGCTCCTACAATGAGCAGTTCTTC,CASSLAGTRSYNEQFF
once,TRBD1,TRBV7-9,TRBJ2-1,TGTGCCAGCAGCTTCGGGACAGGGTTTTTGTATGAGCAGTTCTTC,CASSFGTGFLYEQFF
-,TRBD1,TRBV28,TRBJ1-5,TGTGCCAGCAGCACAGGGGGCGTAAGAAATCAGCCCCAGCATTTT,CASSTGGVRNQPQHF
-,-,TRBV6-5,TRBJ2-7,TGTGCCAGCAGTTACGTTTGGACAGACTACGAGCAGTACTTC,CASSYVWTDYEQYF
-,TRBD2,TRBV5-5,TRBJ2-1,TGTGCCAGCAGCCTAGCGGGAGGCACCTACAATGAGCAGTTCTTC,CASSLAGGTYNEQFF
-,-,TRBV30,TRBJ2-1,TGTGCCTGGAAAGCGGGCGGATACAATGAGCAGTTCTTC,CAWKAGGYNEQFF
-,TRBD2,TRBV27,TRBJ2-3,TGTGCCAGCAGGGGGCCCGGTGAAGCGGGGATCACAGATACGCAGTATTTT,CASRGPGEAGITDTQYF
-,TRBD2,TRBV5-1,TRBJ2-5,TGCGCCAGCAGCTTGGATGCTAGAGCGGGGGGAGAGACCCAGTACTTC,CASSLDARAGGETQYF
-,TRBD1,TRBV7-2,TRBJ1-1,TGTGCCAGCAGCTTAGGGTGGGGACAGGCGGCAGAGGCTTTCTTT,CASSLGWGQAAEAFF
-,-,TRBV7-2,TRBJ1-2,TGTGCCAGCAGCTTAGCGTCGGGATCTAACTATGGCTACACCTTC,CASSLASGSNYGYTF
-,-,TRBV27,TRBJ2-1,TGTGCCAGCAGTTTCTTAACCCGGGCAGGGGAAGAGCAGTTCTTC,CASSFLTRAGEEQFF
-,-,TRBV30,TRBJ1-5,TGTGCCTGGAGTGGGACAGGCAATCAGCCCCAGCATTTT,CAWSGTGNQPQHF
-,-,TRBV28,TRBJ1-1,TGTGCCAGCAGACGGGTAGAGGACACTGAAGCTTTCTTT,CASRRVEDTEAFF